Given below is one TCR beta chain in context. Healthy Caucasian individuals from Russia aged about 6 to 95 were enrolled as donors. V trimming: 5 bases; J trimming: 3 bases; junction bases outside the gene matches: 4. The CDR3 length is 14 residues. Germline V gene data show CDR1 as ENHRY and CDR2 as SYGVKD. The data were obtained in a study of blood T cells in healthy people across ages. A second PCR of roughly 7 to 11 cycles used a sample-barcoded 5' primer and a J-beta primer mix. TCRdb fed the 5' RACE reads into MiXCR, producing one record per CDR3 protein. Of about 970,000 distinct CDR3 sequences listed, approximately 50% were seen once; the top ten hold over 20%.

The receptor comes from a woman aged 60 to 75 in good health. This rearrangement joins TRBV10-3 to TRBJ2-3; 8 bases line up with TRBD2. Sequencing was performed on blood. The CDR3, as DNA: TGTGCCATCAGTAGCGGGAGAGATACAGATACGCAGTATTTT. The encoded protein is CAISSGRDTDTQYF.